This T cell receptor (beta chain) was documented in a study of beta chain features in type 1 diabetes. Overall study context: Healthy donors and patients had similar age, gender and cell yields.

Findings and caveats of the study: All four CD4+ subsets from Type 1 diabetes patients carried moderately but significantly shorter TCRB CDR3s.

This clone was detected a few times. Its specificity is unknown. Trimming cost V 6 bases and J 4 bases; bases outside gene matches: 8. Germline V CDR1 and CDR2: SQVTM, ANQGSEA. CDR3 length: 13 amino acids. Cells sorted by CD45RO/CCR7/CD25/CD127/CD95/CD27 comprised CD4+ naive, central memory, regulatory and stem cell-like memory cells. cDNA synthesis used the whole RNA isolate, giving expressed TCRB sequences. For naive, central memory and regulatory T cell samples, reads averaged roughly 3.7 million. Clones were sequenced by immunoSEQ multiplex PCR, and TCRdb holds only the in-frame ones, with some missing. Of about 280,000 clones listed, 15% are singletons.

Sequencing was carried out using naive CD4+ T cells from blood. The receptor's source is a man between 18 and 29 years old with type 1 diabetes. The chain links TRBV29-1 to TRBJ1-2; 7 nucleotides agree with TRBD1. DNA of the CDR3: TGCAGCGTGGTACAGGGGAGAGGCTATGGCTACACCTTC. Its translation is CSVVQGRGYGYTF.